These 20 T cell receptor beta chains came from one sample sequenced in a study of blood T cell repertoires in COVID-19. This table comes from immunoSEQ multiplex PCR, and its TCRdb copy is limited to in-frame clones, with some not included. This sample has 200,000 to 250,000 clones, with around 80% found just once. The sequenced sample was peripheral blood. These receptors were collected from a woman in her twenties or thirties with COVID-19, enrolled during active disease.

The DNA for the CDR3 is TGTGCCAGCAGCGTTCTAACAGGGACATACAATGAGCAGTTCTTC. Protein: CASSVLTGTYNEQFF. The V and J genes are TRBV9 and TRBJ2-1; the D gene is possibly TRBD1 (6 bases). CDR1 and CDR2 (germline): SGDLS, YYNGEE. V lost 2 bases, J lost 4 bases, and 13 bases lay in between. This CDR3 contains 15 residues.

Of note for this clone: At the DNA level, this CDR3 is encoded by other sequences in the same sample as well. The V call is TRBV5-1, the J call TRBJ2-7, with 10 positions matching TRBD2. CDR3 length equals 15 residues. V lost 0 bases to trimming and J lost 2 bases; unmatched junction nucleotides: 2. Germline V gene sequence: CDR1 SGHRS, CDR2 YFSETQ. The CDR3 DNA follows: TGCGCCAGCAGCTTGGTAGCGGGAGGTACCTACGAGCAGTACTTC. This sequence encodes CASSLVAGGTYEQYF.

The chain joins TRBV7-6 to TRBJ2-1, with 8 nucleotides matching TRBD1. V trimming: 1 base; J trimming: 2 bases; junction bases outside the gene matches: 7. This CDR3 is built from 17 residues. Germline assignment: CDR1 SGHVS and CDR2 FNYEAQ. For the CDR3, the DNA is TGTGCCAGCAGCTTAGGGGCGAGACAGGGGACCTACAATGAGCAGTTCTTC. Translated: CASSLGARQGTYNEQFF.

This chain links TRBV3-1 (or the pseudogene TRBV3-2) with TRBJ1-3, with a possible D match to TRBD1 (5 bases). Looked up from germline, CDR1 is LGHDT and CDR2 is YNNKEL (reference sequence). CDR3 length equals 15 residues. Trimming left V 2 bases short and J 3 bases short, with 11 bases between. CDR3: CASSQKGIFGNTIYF. As DNA, the CDR3 is TGTGCCAGCAGCCAAAAGGGGATTTTTGGAAACACCATATATTTT.

This chain connects TRBV28 to TRBJ2-1; 11 positions match TRBD1. CDR3 length: 16 residues. The germline V gene encodes CDR1 MDHEN and CDR2 SYDVKM. J gave up 9 bases and V 4 bases, and 11 bases lay outside the gene matches. The CDR3 region is CASSYPGQGVWGEQFF. In DNA, the CDR3 is TGTGCCAGCAGTTATCCGGGACAGGGGGTTTGGGGTGAGCAGTTCTTC. The full variable domain, its missing parts supplied by reference TRBV28 and TRBJ2-1, is DVKVTQSSRYLVKRTGEKVFLECVQDMDHENMFWYRQDPGLGLRLIYFSYDVKMKEKGDIPEGYSVSREKKERFSLILESASTNQTSMYLCASSYPGQGVWGEQFFGPGTRLTVL.

CDR3 amino acids: CASTRRTGANQPQHF. For the CDR3, the DNA is TGTGCCAGTACCCGACGGACAGGAGCCAATCAGCCCCAGCATTTT. The V call is TRBV19, the J call TRBJ1-5; TRBD1 matches at 7 bases. CDR3 length equals 15 residues. Germline V gene lookup returns CDR1 LNHDA and CDR2 SQIVND (reference sequence). Trimming took 7 bases from V and 3 from J; bases not matched to a gene: 9.

This clone came up once. This chain connects TRBV7-8 to TRBJ2-3; tentatively, D is TRBD1 (5 bases). The CDR3 extends over 16 amino acids. Germline CDR1 and CDR2: SGHVS and FQNEAQ. V gave up 3 bases and J gave up 6 bases, with 19 bases separating them. CDR3 loop: CASSFTETASVDTQYF. The DNA for the CDR3 is TGTGCCAGCAGCTTCACCGAGACAGCCTCAGTCGATACGCAGTATTTT.

The chain joins TRBV3-1 (or the pseudogene TRBV3-2) to TRBJ1-2, with 7 bases aligning to TRBD1. Unmatched junction bases numbered 8, after V lost 2 bases and J lost 8 bases. Germline values: CDR1 LGHDT, CDR2 YNNKEL (reference sequence). The CDR3 has 14 residues. The CDR3 sequence is CASSQRQGFWGYTF. CDR3 DNA: TGTGCCAGCAGCCAAAGACAGGGTTTCTGGGGCTACACCTTC.

This rearrangement joins TRBV5-6 to TRBJ1-4, with 8 bases aligning to TRBD1. The CDR3 has 13 residues. The germline V gene has CDR1 SGHDT and CDR2 YYEEEE. Germline trimming cut 2 bases from V and 8 bases from J; bases unmatched to any gene: 2. The CDR3 reads CASSFDRGEKLFF. The CDR3 DNA reads as TGTGCCAGCAGCTTCGACAGGGGAGAAAAACTGTTTTTT.

The chain combines TRBV7-3 with TRBJ1-4; D unclear. The CDR3 is 16 residues long. Germline assignment: CDR1 SGHTA and CDR2 FQGTGA. V was pared by 8 bases and J by 0 bases, with 16 bases between. The CDR3 sequence: CASRSLQDSTNEKLFF. In nucleotides, the CDR3 is TGTGCCAGCCGTTCCTTGCAGGACTCAACTAATGAAAAACTGTTTTTT.

This chain joins TRBV11-2 and TRBJ2-5; 7 positions agree with TRBD1. The germline V gene has CDR1 SGHAT and CDR2 FQNNGV. After removal of 1 base from V and 5 bases from J, the junction contained 4 bases not matched to a gene. This CDR3 contains 14 residues. For the CDR3, the DNA is TGTGCCAGCAGCTTAGGAGGGGGCAAGGAGACCCAGTACTTC. Translating gives CASSLGGGKETQYF.

The sample holds one count of this clone. The chain employs TRBV15 and TRBJ1-6; 7 bases are a match to TRBD1. Looked up from germline, CDR1 is LNHNV and CDR2 is YYDKDF (reference sequence). The CDR3 runs 18 residues. V dropped 0 bases and J dropped 6; count of bases not matched to a gene: 11. CDR3 protein: CATSRERSMGQINSPLHF. CDR3 bases: TGTGCCACCAGCAGAGAGCGATCTATGGGACAGATTAATTCACCCCTCCACTTT.

This chain links TRBV28 with TRBJ1-2, with D uncertain. The CDR3 is made up of 11 amino acids. The germline CDR1 and CDR2 sequences are MDHEN and SYDVKM. V was shortened by 7 bases and J by 8 bases, with 11 bases between the two germline ends. The CDR3 DNA reads TGTGCCAGCACAGCCAGGCAAGGCTACACCTTC. This gives the protein CASTARQGYTF.

The chain couples TRBV2 to TRBJ2-1, with TRBD2 matching 14 bases. Trimming cost V 3 bases and J 12 bases; bases outside gene matches: 10. The CDR3 runs to 16 residues. The germline V gene encodes CDR1 SNHLY and CDR2 FYNNEI. CDR3 DNA sequence: TGTGCCAGCAGTGATTGGGGGACTAGCGGGGGCGGAGCGCAGTTCTTC. This encodes CASSDWGTSGGGAQFF.

The V call is TRBV6-5, the J call TRBJ1-2; 7 bases agree with TRBD1. The CDR3 is made up of 12 amino acids. Germline assignment: CDR1 MNHEY and CDR2 SVGAGI. V gave up 6 bases and J gave up 7 bases; unmatched junction bases: 5. The CDR3 protein is CASRNRGRGYTF. As DNA, the CDR3 is TGTGCCAGCAGGAACAGGGGACGTGGCTACACCTTC.

The chain links TRBV9 to TRBJ2-5, with 9 bases that match TRBD2. The junction had 4 bases not matched to a gene; V was cut back by 0 bases and J by 4 bases. Germline CDR1 SGDLS, CDR2 YYNGEE. The CDR3 sequence is 15 residues long. This chain's CDR3 is CASSVASGGPETQYF. The CDR3 DNA reads TGTGCCAGCAGCGTAGCCAGCGGGGGGCCAGAGACCCAGTACTTC.

The chain carries TRBV10-3 and TRBJ2-7; tentatively, D is TRBD2 (6 bases). Germline V gives CDR1 ENHRY, CDR2 SYGVKD. CDR3 size: 12 residues. Trimming cost V 9 bases and J 3 bases, with 12 bases left between them. The CDR3: CAIGPDYYEQYF. For the CDR3, the DNA is TGTGCCATTGGACCGGACTACTACGAGCAGTACTTC.

This clone turned up a few times. The J gene is TRBJ2-3, the V gene TRBV9; 13 bases are a match to TRBD2. The germline CDR1 and CDR2 sequences are SGDLS and YYNGEE. Unmatched junction bases numbered 10, after V lost 2 bases and J lost 4 bases. The CDR3 covers 18 residues. The CDR3 bases are TGTGCCAGCAGCGTCGGGACTAGCGGGGAGTCCGGGCCAGATACGCAGTATTTT. As protein: CASSVGTSGESGPDTQYF.

This sequence joins TRBV6-5 and TRBJ2-6; the D is unclear. CDR1 MNHEY and CDR2 SVGAGI come from the germline V gene. This CDR3 is 13 amino acids long. Between the trimmed V and J ends, which lost 10 bases and 1 base, there was a span of 8 bases. Written as DNA, the CDR3 is TGTGCCACCCATGAGTCTGGGGCCAACGTCCTGACTTTC. Amino acid sequence: CATHESGANVLTF.

The rearrangement links TRBV19 to TRBJ1-5; 11 bases map to TRBD1. The junction had 9 bases not matched to a gene; V was cut back by 3 bases and J by 2 bases. Germline CDR1 LNHDA, CDR2 SQIVND (reference sequence). This CDR3 comprises 18 residues. The CDR3 bases are TGTGCCAGTAGTATTGGACAGGGGGCGCATCAAGGCAATCAGCCCCAGCATTTT. The encoded protein is CASSIGQGAHQGNQPQHF. Complete variable domain (other parts from reference TRBV19 and TRBJ1-5): DGGITQSPKYLFRKEGQNVTLSCEQNLNHDAMYWYRQDPGQGLRLIYYSQIVNDFQKGDIAEGYSVSREKKESFPLTVTSAQKNPTAFYLCASSIGQGAHQGNQPQHFGDGTRLSIL.